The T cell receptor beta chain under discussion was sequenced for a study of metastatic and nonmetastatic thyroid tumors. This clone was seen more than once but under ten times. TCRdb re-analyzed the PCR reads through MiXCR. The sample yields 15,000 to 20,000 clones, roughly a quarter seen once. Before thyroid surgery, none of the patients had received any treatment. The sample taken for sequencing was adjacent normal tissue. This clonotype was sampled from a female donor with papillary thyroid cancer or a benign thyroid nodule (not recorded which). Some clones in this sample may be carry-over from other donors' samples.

The CDR3 loop reads CASSSGTGGFEQYF. CDR3 DNA sequence: TGTGCCAGCAGTTCCGGGACAGGGGGCTTCGAGCAGTACTTC. The gene calls are TRBV6-2 or TRBV6-3 and TRBJ2-7, with 12 bases identical to TRBD1. CDR1 and CDR2 (germline): MNHEY, SVGEGT. This CDR3 contains 14 residues. V shed 4 bases and J 6 bases; nucleotides not matched to a gene: 4.